The source of this TCR beta chain is a study of blood T cell repertoires in COVID-19. Overall study context: Researchers got acute and convalescent COVID-19 samples from the United States, Italy and Spain. T cells, B-cell-depleted T cells, or PBMCs provided the cDNA or gDNA that served as material.

Germline V gene lookup returns CDR1 SNHLY and CDR2 FYNNEI. The CDR3 is made up of 17 amino acids. V trimming: 6 bases; J trimming: 3 bases; junction bases outside the gene matches: 10. In the original analysis: Cell counts per sample came from amplifying reference gene primers. Assay used: immunoSEQ multiplex PCR; TCRdb lists only in-frame clones, some missing. The V and J calls and clone size were taken over from that table, and D and trimming were inferred from the DNA. The sample shows 150,000 to 160,000 clones, about 80% of them seen only once. This clonotype was sampled from a woman aged 55-69 years with acute or convalescent COVID-19. The V call is TRBV2, the J call TRBJ2-4; 11 bases fit TRBD2. The material sequenced was peripheral blood. The CDR3 DNA follows: TGTGCCAGCAGCCGCGCGGGAACTAGCGGGGGCAAAAACATTCAGTACTTC. This sequence encodes CASSRAGTSGGKNIQYF. Full variable domain (missing parts from reference TRBV2 and TRBJ2-4): EPEVTQTPSHQVTQMGQEVILRCVPISNHLYFYWYRQILGQKVEFLVSFYNNEISEKSEIFDDQFSVERPDGSNFTLKIRSTKLEDSAMYFCASSRAGTSGGKNIQYFGAGTRLSVL.